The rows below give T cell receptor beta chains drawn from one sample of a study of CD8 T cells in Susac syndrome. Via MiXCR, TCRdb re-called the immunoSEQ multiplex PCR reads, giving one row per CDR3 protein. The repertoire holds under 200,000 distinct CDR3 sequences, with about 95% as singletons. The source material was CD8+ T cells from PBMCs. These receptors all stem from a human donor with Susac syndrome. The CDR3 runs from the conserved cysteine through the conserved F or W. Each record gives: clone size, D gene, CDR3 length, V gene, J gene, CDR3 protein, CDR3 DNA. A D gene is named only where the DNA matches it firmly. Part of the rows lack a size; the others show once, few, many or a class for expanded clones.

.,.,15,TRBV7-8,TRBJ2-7,CASSLAVNRAYEQYF,TGTGCCAGCAGCTTAGCTGTTAACAGAGCCTACGAGCAGTACTTC
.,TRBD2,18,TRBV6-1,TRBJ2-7,CASSEALCLAGGCYEQYF,TGTGCCAGCAGTGAAGCGCTCTGTCTAGCGGGGGGTTGCTACGAGCAGTACTTC
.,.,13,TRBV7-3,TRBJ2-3,CASSPHMGDTQYF,TGTGCCAGCAGCCCGCACATGGGGGATACGCAGTATTTT
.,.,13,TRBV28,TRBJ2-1,CASSWGQINEQFF,TGTGCCAGCAGTTGGGGCCAGATCAATGAGCAGTTCTTC
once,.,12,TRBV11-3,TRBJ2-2,CASSSWAGELFF,TGTGCCAGCAGCTCCTGGGCCGGGGAGCTGTTTTTT
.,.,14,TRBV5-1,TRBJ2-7,CASSQVGLTYEQYF,TGCGCCAGCAGCCAGGTGGGACTTACCTACGAGCAGTACTTC
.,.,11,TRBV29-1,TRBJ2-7,CSVSDTYEQYF,TGCAGCGTCTCCGATACCTACGAGCAGTACTTC
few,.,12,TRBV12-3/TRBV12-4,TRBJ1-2,CASSPLGYGYTF,TGTGCCAGCAGTCCCTTGGGTTATGGCTACACCTTC
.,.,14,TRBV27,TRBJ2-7,CASSFGRSSYEQYF,TGTGCCAGCAGTTTTGGAAGAAGCTCCTACGAGCAGTACTTC
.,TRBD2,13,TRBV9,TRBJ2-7,CASSETLAGAQYF,TGTGCCAGCAGCGAGACCTTGGCGGGAGCCCAGTACTTC
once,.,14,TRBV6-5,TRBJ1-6,CASRYGGGNSPLHF,TGTGCCAGCAGGTACGGGGGAGGTAATTCACCCCTCCACTTT
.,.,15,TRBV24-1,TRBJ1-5,CATIHDRASNQPQHF,TGTGCCACCATTCACGACAGAGCAAGCAATCAGCCCCAGCATTTT
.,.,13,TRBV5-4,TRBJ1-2,CASTSQGNYGYTF,TGTGCCAGCACCAGCCAGGGCAACTATGGCTACACCTTC
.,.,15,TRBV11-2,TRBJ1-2,CASSSSTGYNYGYTF,TGTGCCAGCAGCTCGAGCACAGGGTACAACTATGGCTACACCTTC
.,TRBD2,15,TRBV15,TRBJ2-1,CATSFLAGGSEEQFF,TGTGCCACCTCATTTCTAGCGGGGGGGTCAGAGGAGCAGTTCTTC
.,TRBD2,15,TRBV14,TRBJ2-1,CASSQDYGGDNEQFF,TGTGCCAGCAGCCAAGATTACGGGGGGGACAATGAGCAGTTCTTC
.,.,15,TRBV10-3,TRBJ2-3,CAISEFQGGSDTQYF,TGTGCCATCAGTGAATTTCAGGGGGGGTCAGATACGCAGTATTTT
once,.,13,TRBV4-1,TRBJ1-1,CASSQVDSHRAFF,TGCGCCAGCAGCCAAGTTGACAGTCATCGAGCTTTCTTT
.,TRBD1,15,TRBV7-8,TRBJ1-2,CASSLDRGRNYGYTF,TGTGCCAGCAGCTTGGACAGGGGGCGAAACTATGGCTACACCTTC
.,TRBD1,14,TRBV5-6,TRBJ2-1,CASSSGTGLYEQFF,TGTGCCAGCAGCTCCGGGACAGGGCTCTATGAGCAGTTCTTC
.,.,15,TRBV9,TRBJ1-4,CASSSGRASNEKLFF,TGTGCCAGCAGTAGCGGGCGTGCCAGTAATGAAAAACTGTTTTTT
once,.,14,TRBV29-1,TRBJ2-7,CSVGVWTKSYEQYF,TGCAGCGTTGGAGTTTGGACGAAATCCTACGAGCAGTACTTC
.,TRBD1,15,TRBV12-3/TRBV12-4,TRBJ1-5,CASRPGTVSNQPQHF,TGTGCCAGCAGGCCCGGGACAGTTAGCAATCAGCCCCAGCATTTT
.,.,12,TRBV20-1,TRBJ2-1,CSTTRGAVEQFF,TGCAGTACTACCCGGGGGGCAGTTGAGCAGTTCTTC
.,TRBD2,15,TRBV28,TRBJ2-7,CASSFRVGGSKEQYF,TGTGCCAGCAGTTTTCGTGTCGGGGGGTCGAAAGAGCAGTACTTC
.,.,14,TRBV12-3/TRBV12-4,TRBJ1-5,CASSLGAVNQPQHF,TGTGCCAGCAGTTTGGGGGCTGTAAATCAGCCCCAGCATTTT
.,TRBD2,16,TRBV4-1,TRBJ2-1,CASSQAGRGGSNEQFF,TGCGCCAGCAGCCAAGCGGGGCGGGGGGGCTCCAATGAGCAGTTCTTC
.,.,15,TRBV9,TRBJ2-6,CASSVEGGGANVLTF,TGTGCCAGCAGCGTAGAGGGGGGCGGGGCCAACGTCCTGACTTTC
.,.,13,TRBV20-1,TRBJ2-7,CSADQGGYSEQYF,TGCAGTGCTGACCAGGGGGGCTACAGCGAGCAGTACTTC
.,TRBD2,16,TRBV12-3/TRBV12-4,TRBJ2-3,CASSLVSGGATDTQYF,TGTGCCAGCAGTTTAGTAAGCGGGGGGGCTACAGATACGCAGTATTTT
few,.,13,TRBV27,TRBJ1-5,CASSLSGNQPQHF,TGTGCCAGCAGTTTATCGGGCAATCAGCCCCAGCATTTT
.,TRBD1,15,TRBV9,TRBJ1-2,CASSSKADRVYGYTF,TGTGCCAGCAGCTCTAAAGCGGACAGGGTCTATGGCTACACCTTC
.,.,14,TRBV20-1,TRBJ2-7,CSARTPGGAYEQYF,TGCAGTGCTAGAACCCCCGGAGGGGCCTACGAGCAGTACTTC
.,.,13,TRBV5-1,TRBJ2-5,CASSLETQETQYF,TGCGCCAGCAGCTTGGAGACCCAAGAGACCCAGTACTTC
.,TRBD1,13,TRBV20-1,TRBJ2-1,CSARGRGRNEQFF,TGCAGTGCTAGGGGCAGGGGGCGTAATGAGCAGTTCTTC
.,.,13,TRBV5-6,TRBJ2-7,CASSLDFSYEQYF,TGTGCCAGCAGCTTGGACTTTTCCTACGAGCAGTACTTC
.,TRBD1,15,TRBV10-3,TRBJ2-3,CAIRNMDRDTDTQYF,TGTGCCATCAGGAATATGGACAGGGACACAGATACGCAGTATTTT
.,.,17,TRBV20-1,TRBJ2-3,CSAKGGAGLQNTDTQYF,TGCAGTGCTAAGGGGGGGGCTGGACTGCAAAACACAGATACGCAGTATTTT
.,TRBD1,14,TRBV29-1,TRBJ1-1,CSVEPTGLNTEAFF,TGCAGCGTCGAACCGACAGGGTTGAACACTGAAGCTTTCTTT
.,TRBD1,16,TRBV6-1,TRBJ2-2,CASSRPTGGNTGELFF,TGTGCCAGCAGTAGACCGACAGGGGGCAACACCGGGGAGCTGTTTTTT
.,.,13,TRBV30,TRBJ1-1,CALRNYEGTEAFF,TGTGCCCTCCGAAACTACGAGGGCACTGAAGCTTTCTTT
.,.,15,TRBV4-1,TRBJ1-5,CASSPTVRTNQPQHF,TGCGCCAGCAGCCCGACAGTCCGGACAAATCAGCCCCAGCATTTT
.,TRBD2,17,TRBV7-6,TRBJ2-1,CASSLAASGGSYNEQFF,TGTGCCAGCAGCTTAGCAGCTAGCGGGGGTTCCTACAATGAGCAGTTCTTC
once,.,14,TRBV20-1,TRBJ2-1,CSARFGSSYNEQFF,TGCAGTGCTAGATTTGGGAGCTCCTACAATGAGCAGTTCTTC
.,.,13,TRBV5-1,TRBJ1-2,CASSFGGVYGYTF,TGCGCCAGCAGCTTCGGGGGGGTCTATGGCTACACCTTC
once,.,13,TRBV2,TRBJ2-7,CATTTETLYEQYF,TGTGCCACGACTACAGAGACCCTCTACGAGCAGTACTTC
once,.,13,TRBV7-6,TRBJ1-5,CASGLTKNQPQHF,TGTGCCAGCGGCCTAACGAAAAATCAGCCCCAGCATTTT
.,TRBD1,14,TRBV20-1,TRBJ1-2,CSAIPGQVFYGYTF,TGCAGTGCTATCCCGGGACAGGTGTTTTATGGCTACACCTTC
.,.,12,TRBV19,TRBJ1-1,CASRGAGTEAFF,TGTGCCAGTAGGGGGGCCGGAACTGAAGCTTTCTTT
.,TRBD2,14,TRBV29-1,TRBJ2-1,CSVAGTSLIDEQFF,TGCAGCGTTGCCGGGACTAGTTTAATAGATGAGCAGTTCTTC
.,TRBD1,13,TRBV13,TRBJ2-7,CASSSDRGNEQYF,TGTGCCAGCAGCTCGGACAGGGGGAACGAGCAGTACTTC
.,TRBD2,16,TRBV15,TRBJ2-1,CATSRGAGGLDNEQFF,TGTGCCACCAGCAGGGGGGCGGGAGGGCTGGACAATGAGCAGTTCTTC
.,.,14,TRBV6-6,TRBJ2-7,CASCVGGLGYEQYF,TGTGCCAGCTGCGTTGGGGGGCTTGGTTACGAGCAGTACTTC
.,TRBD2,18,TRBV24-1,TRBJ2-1,CATSDYRTSGGGFNEQFF,TGTGCCACCAGTGACTATAGGACTAGCGGGGGGGGCTTCAATGAGCAGTTCTTC
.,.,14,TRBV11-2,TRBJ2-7,CASSSGRNSYEQYF,TGTGCCAGCAGCTCGGGACGGAACTCCTACGAGCAGTACTTC
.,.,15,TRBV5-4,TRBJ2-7,CASSLETGSVDEQYF,TGTGCCAGCAGCCTGGAAACCGGGAGCGTCGACGAGCAGTACTTC
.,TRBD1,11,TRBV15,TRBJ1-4,CATSGPGQTIF,TGTGCCACCAGCGGACCGGGACAGACTATTTTT
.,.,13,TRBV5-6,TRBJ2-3,CASSLLITDTQYF,TGTGCCAGCAGCTTACTGATCACAGATACGCAGTATTTT
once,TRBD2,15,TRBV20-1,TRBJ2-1,CSARVSGGSYNEQFF,TGCAGTGCTAGAGTCAGCGGGGGCTCCTACAATGAGCAGTTCTTC
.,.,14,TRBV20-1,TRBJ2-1,CSARGTNNYNEQFF,TGCAGTGCTAGAGGGACTAACAACTACAATGAGCAGTTCTTC